Listed below are T cell receptor beta chains from one sample, sequenced in a study of breast tumors, draining lymph nodes, adjacent tissues. TCRdb ran MiXCR on the multiplex PCR reads and lists one entry per CDR3 protein. The table lists about 21,000 distinct CDR3 sequences, 40% to 45% of them singletons, with roughly 25% in the top ten. The specimen sequenced was breast tumor tissue. Receptors originate from a female donor with breast cancer. Some clones in this sample may be carry-over from other donors' samples. CDR3s include the opening cysteine and the closing phenylalanine or tryptophan. Fields, in order: D gene, J gene, V gene, clone size, CDR3 DNA, CDR3 protein. A D gene is named only where the DNA matches it firmly. Rows give clone size only sometimes, using once, few, many, or a class for an expanded clone.

- TRBJ1-5 TRBV7-9 once TGTGCTAGCAGCGCCGGACCCAATCAGCCCCAGCATTTT CASSAGPNQPQHF
- TRBJ2-5 TRBV19 - TGTGCCAGTAGTATTCGGGGATTCCAAGAGACCCAGTACTTC CASSIRGFQETQYF
- TRBJ2-1 TRBV5-1 - TGCGCCAGCAGCTTGTGGGACTCCAACTTCGATGAGCAGTTCTTC CASSLWDSNFDEQFF
- TRBJ2-7 TRBV10-3 - TGTGCCATCAGTGAGTCGGGGTACGAGCAGTACTTC CAISESGYEQYF
- TRBJ2-7 TRBV24-1 - TGTGCCACCGGGGAAAGGGACTCCTACGAGCAGTACTTC CATGERDSYEQYF
- TRBJ1-5 TRBV10-2 - TGCGCCAGCAGTGAAGGGGGGAATCAGCCCCAGCATTTT CASSEGGNQPQHF
- TRBJ2-5 TRBV29-1 many TGCAGCGTGTCGTGGGCCCAAGAGACCCAGTACTTC CSVSWAQETQYF
TRBD2 TRBJ2-7 TRBV7-2 many TGTGCCAGCAGCCCTCGGACTAGCTCCTACTTCAACTACGAGCAGTACTTC CASSPRTSSYFNYEQYF
- TRBJ2-5 TRBV28 - TGTGCCAGCAGTTTAGGAGGGCTGGAGACCCAGTACTTC CASSLGGLETQYF
- TRBJ2-1 TRBV20-1 many TGCAGTGCTTCCCCAGCTACACGATTTAACAATGAGCAGTTCTTC CSASPATRFNNEQFF
TRBD2 TRBJ2-7 TRBV7-9 - TGTGCCAGCAGCTTGCCGACTAGCGGGACTCTCTACGAGCAGTACTTC CASSLPTSGTLYEQYF
- TRBJ2-3 TRBV20-1 few TGCAGTGCTAGAGGTTCCCTATCCACAGATACGCAGTATTTT CSARGSLSTDTQYF
- TRBJ1-5 TRBV24-1 many TGTGCCACCAGTGTCAATAATCAGCCCCAGCATTTT CATSVNNQPQHF
- TRBJ2-2 TRBV5-1 few TGCGCCAGCAGCCTGCAGGGTACTGGGGCCTCTAGCGCAGAGGGCGGGGAGCTGTTTTTT CASSLQGTGASSAEGGELFF
- TRBJ1-2 TRBV12-3/TRBV12-4 many TGTGCCAGCAGTTTTGGCTATGGCTACACCTTC CASSFGYGYTF
TRBD2 TRBJ2-3 TRBV7-2 once TGTGCCAGCAGCTTAGCGCCAAGCGGGAGCTTCACAGATACGCAGTATTTT CASSLAPSGSFTDTQYF
- TRBJ2-7 TRBV5-6 few TGTGCCAGCAGCTTTGGGAACTCCTACGAGCAGTACTTC CASSFGNSYEQYF
- TRBJ1-4 TRBV18 - TGTGCCAGCTCACTCGGACAGACAACTAATGAAAAACTGTTTTTT CASSLGQTTNEKLFF
- TRBJ2-7 TRBV7-9 many TGTGCCAGCAGCTTTGCGGACCCCGGAGGTTACGAGCAGTACTTC CASSFADPGGYEQYF
- TRBJ1-4 TRBV11-2 - TGTGCCAGCAGCTTACGGGGCCCGGGGAAGGCTAATGAAAAACTGTTTTTT CASSLRGPGKANEKLFF
- TRBJ2-3 TRBV15 medium-sized TGTGCCACCAGCAGAGCAAGCACAGATACGCAGTATTTT CATSRASTDTQYF
TRBD1 TRBJ2-7 TRBV5-6 few TGTGCCAGCAGCGCAGGAAGATCCAGGGGGCGCTGGGAGCAGTACTTC CASSAGRSRGRWEQYF
- TRBJ1-2 TRBV2 - TGTGCCAGCAGGGGGGTTGGATTCTATGGCTACACCTTC CASRGVGFYGYTF
- TRBJ1-1 TRBV2 - TGTGCCGGAAAGATAGGGAACACTGAAGCTTTCTTT CAGKIGNTEAFF
- TRBJ2-1 TRBV14 once TGTGCCAGCAGCCAAGTGGGACCTAGCGTCGCACACTACAATGAGCAGTTCTTC CASSQVGPSVAHYNEQFF
TRBD2 TRBJ2-7 TRBV19 many TGTGCCAGTAATTCGGCAGGAGCGGGAAACTACGAGCAGTACTTC CASNSAGAGNYEQYF
TRBD1 TRBJ2-7 TRBV6-5 few TGTGCCAGCAGTTACCGCCGGGGACAGGGAAGCGTCTACTTC CASSYRRGQGSVYF
- TRBJ1-4 TRBV5-1 medium-sized TGCGCCAGCAGCCCCGTTTTGGGTTTGTCTGAAAAACTGTTTTTT CASSPVLGLSEKLFF
TRBD1 TRBJ2-2 TRBV20-1 - TGCAGTGCTAGAGATCAGACAGGGGGAACCACCGGGGAGCTGTTTTTT CSARDQTGGTTGELFF
TRBD2 TRBJ2-1 TRBV5-1 many TGCGCCAGTAAAAGGACTAGCGGGAGTTACAATGAGCAGTTCTTC CASKRTSGSYNEQFF
- TRBJ2-3 TRBV2 many TGTGCCAGCAAGATTAGGGGGGATCAGGTCGCAGATACGCAGTATTTT CASKIRGDQVADTQYF
TRBD1 TRBJ2-7 TRBV5-6 - TGTGCCAGCAGCAGGACAGGGGTTCTCGAGCAGTACTTC CASSRTGVLEQYF
TRBD1 TRBJ1-6 TRBV6-2/TRBV6-3 many TGTGCCAGCAAGACAGGGGGCAGCTCCTATAATTCACCCCTCCACTTT CASKTGGSSYNSPLHF